A single sample is the source of the 9 T cell receptor beta chains below, sequenced in a study of cytomegalovirus exposure and HLA in healthy donors (dated by TCRdb to about 2017). The receptor library was made with the immunoSEQ multiplex PCR assay. Here the immuneACCESS table is served through TCRdb, limited to in-frame sequences with V and J called. Missing clones are a known gap in these copies; in checked studies unresolved V genes cover under half, and the rest lacks a known reason. For this sample the table gives about 63,000 clones, of which more than 70% were detected only once. Together, the top ten hold 1.2% of the sample. The material sequenced was PBMCs. The receptors originated from a woman between 18 and 30 years old in good health and CMV-seronegative.

This clone has a single count. The rearrangement joins TRBV28 to TRBJ2-3; TRBD1 matches at 7 bases. The ends lost 5 bases at V and 0 bases at J; junction bases unmatched: 5. Germline V gene lookup returns CDR1 MDHEN and CDR2 SYDVKM. The CDR3 extends over 15 amino acids. The CDR3 nucleotides are TGTGCCAGCAGTCAAGGGGGCTCTAGCACAGATACGCAGTATTTT. It is translated as CASSQGGSSTDTQYF.

The rearrangement joins TRBV5-6 to TRBJ2-7, with 9 bases identical to TRBD2. After removal of 4 bases from V and 7 bases from J, the junction contained 9 bases not matched to a gene. The CDR3 spans 14 residues. Germline V gene data show CDR1 as SGHDT and CDR2 as YYEEEE. CDR3 sequence (DNA): TGTGCCAGCAGCAATATGCGCGGGGGGGATGAGCAGTACTTC. Its protein is CASSNMRGGDEQYF.

The chain recombines TRBV2 with TRBJ2-4; a possible D gene is TRBD1 (5 bases). V lost 10 bases and J lost 0, with 16 bases in between. Germline V gives CDR1 SNHLY, CDR2 FYNNEI. The CDR3 extends over 15 amino acids. The CDR3 DNA sequence: TGTGCCATGAAGGACACTCAGGTAGCCAAAAACATTCAGTACTTC. Its translation is CAMKDTQVAKNIQYF.

This clone appeared once. The J gene is TRBJ2-7, the V gene TRBV11-2, with a possible D match to TRBD2 (5 bases). Germline CDR1 is SGHAT and CDR2 is FQNNGV. CDR3 length equals 14 residues. V dropped 1 base and J dropped 0 bases, with 7 bases sitting between them. CDR3 sequence: CASSLVEGSYEQYF. In DNA form, the CDR3 reads TGTGCCAGCAGCTTAGTCGAGGGCTCCTACGAGCAGTACTTC.

The CDR3 loop is CASSFRASGLGSYNEQFF. For the CDR3, the DNA is TGTGCCAGCAGTTTCAGGGCTAGCGGGCTCGGCTCCTACAATGAGCAGTTCTTC. The rearrangement links TRBV28 to TRBJ2-1; 8 nucleotides line up with TRBD2. The trim removed 3 bases at V and 0 bases at J, leaving 10 bases unmatched. CDR1 is MDHEN, CDR2 SYDVKM, per germline. The CDR3 consists of 18 residues.

The chain links TRBV28 to TRBJ1-2; D ambiguous. CDR1 and CDR2 (germline): MDHEN, SYDVKM. Trimming took off 5 bases at V and 2 bases at J, with 18 bases between the two ends. CDR3 size: 16 residues. The CDR3 loop is CASSVDTGRPNYGYTF. The CDR3 bases are TGTGCCAGCAGTGTAGACACCGGGAGGCCGAACTATGGCTACACCTTC.

The chain carries TRBV4-2 and TRBJ2-7; 7 nucleotides agree with TRBD2. The CDR3 length is 17 residues. CDR1 is LGHNA and CDR2 is YNFKEQ in the germline V gene. V trimming: 2 bases; J trimming: 3 bases; junction bases outside the gene matches: 13. The CDR3 nucleotides read TGTGCCAGCAGCCAACATCCGGCCAGGACTAGACACTACGAGCAGTACTTC. Amino acid sequence: CASSQHPARTRHYEQYF.

The gene calls are TRBV29-1 and TRBJ1-4, with a possible D match to TRBD1 (6 bases). Germline loops: CDR1 SQVTM, CDR2 ANQGSEA. Trimming removed 2 bases at V and 8 bases at J, with 6 bases between. The CDR3 spans 11 residues. CDR3 coding DNA: TGCAGCGTTGAAAGGGGGGAAAAACTGTTTTTT. Translation: CSVERGEKLFF.

The gene calls are TRBV4-2 and TRBJ1-2; no reliable D call. The germline CDR1 and CDR2 sequences are LGHNA and YNFKEQ. Trimming took 0 bases from V and 3 from J, leaving 14 bases between them. The CDR3 extends over 16 amino acids. The CDR3 coding sequence is TGTGCCAGCAGCCAAGATCATAGTCGAGGCCACTATGGCTACACCTTC. Translated, it gives CASSQDHSRGHYGYTF.